Each of the 8 T cell receptor beta chains below was sequenced from the same sample in a study of PD-1 blockade in classical Hodgkin lymphoma. Sequencing was performed with immunoSEQ multiplex PCR; in TCRdb, only in-frame clones are kept and a portion is missing. The profile shows 25,000 to 30,000 clones, about 88% of them singletons. The time point denotes: cycle 4 day 1 (C4D1), after about 6 weeks of nivolumab. Each patient's relapse followed autologous stem cell transplantation, and brentuximab vedotin exposure varied. Negative magnetic selection isolated CD4+ T cells from thawed PBMCs. This specimen was CD4+ T cells from blood, taken before the fourth cycle of nivolumab. All receptors derive from a human donor with classical Hodgkin lymphoma.

V and J are TRBV10-1 and TRBJ2-2, with 9 positions matching TRBD2. The germline gives CDR1 WNHNN, CDR2 SYGVQD (reference sequence). The CDR3 spans 12 residues. The CDR3 loop is CRGGRASGELFF. The DNA for the CDR3 is TGCCGGGGCGGGAGGGCATCCGGGGAGCTGTTTTTT.

The rearrangement uses TRBV5-1 and TRBJ2-1; 11 nucleotides agree with TRBD2. This CDR3 contains 14 residues. Per the germline V gene, CDR1 is SGHRS and CDR2 is YFSETQ. The ends lost 2 bases at V and 9 bases at J; junction bases unmatched: 4. The CDR3 sequence: CASSFATSGAEQFF. The CDR3, as DNA: TGCGCCAGCAGCTTCGCGACTAGCGGGGCTGAGCAGTTCTTC.

The chain combines TRBV18 with TRBJ2-7; TRBD1 might be the D (6 bases). The CDR3 sequence is 13 residues long. With 0 bases removed from V and 6 bases from J, the gap between germline ends came to 9 bases. CDR1 and CDR2 (germline): KGHSH, LQKENI. The CDR3 DNA reads TGTGCCAGCTCACCACCCTCAGGGGTCGAGCAGTACTTC. Its protein is CASSPPSGVEQYF.

The rearrangement uses TRBV19 and TRBJ2-1, with TRBD2 identical over 8 bases. J was trimmed by 3 bases and V by 11 bases; bases with no gene match: 18. The CDR3 is 17 residues long. The V gene's germline CDR1 is LNHDA and CDR2 SQIVND (reference sequence). CDR3 sequence: CAGEGGGLGMIYNEQFF. DNA of the CDR3: TGTGCCGGGGAAGGGGGGGGACTAGGAATGATCTACAATGAGCAGTTCTTC.

The gene calls are TRBV7-2 and TRBJ2-1; 8 bases are shared with TRBD2. Trimming took 3 bases from V and 4 from J; bases not matched to a gene: 8. Per germline, CDR1 SGHTA and CDR2 FQGNSA. CDR3 size: 16 residues. This chain's CDR3 is CASSFSSGSWYNEQFF. CDR3 DNA: TGTGCCAGCAGCTTTTCAAGCGGGAGTTGGTACAATGAGCAGTTCTTC.

This chain uses TRBV7-8 with TRBJ1-5, with D uncertain. CDR1 and CDR2 from the germline V gene are SGHVS and FQNEAQ. The CDR3 has 13 residues. V lost 3 bases to trimming and J lost 4 bases, with 7 bases between them. This CDR3 reads CASSFSPNQPQHF. The CDR3 nucleotides read TGTGCCAGCAGCTTTTCCCCAAATCAGCCCCAGCATTTT.

The chain is built from TRBV10-3 and TRBJ2-3; 10 nucleotides agree with TRBD2. The junction had 8 bases not matched to a gene; V was cut back by 0 bases and J by 2 bases. This CDR3 is built from 18 residues. The germline gives CDR1 ENHRY, CDR2 SYGVKD. The CDR3 loop reads CAISESRLAGVSTDTQYF. The CDR3 DNA reads TGTGCCATCAGTGAGTCGAGGCTAGCGGGAGTGTCCACAGATACGCAGTATTTT.

The chain is built from TRBV28 and TRBJ1-1; 8 bases fit TRBD1. Germline V gives CDR1 MDHEN, CDR2 SYDVKM. The length of the CDR3 is 18 residues. V dropped 2 bases and J dropped 0; count of bases not matched to a gene: 11. The CDR3 DNA is TGTGCCAGCAGTTTACCGGGCAGGGGGCTTGAAATGAACACTGAAGCTTTCTTT. This encodes CASSLPGRGLEMNTEAFF.